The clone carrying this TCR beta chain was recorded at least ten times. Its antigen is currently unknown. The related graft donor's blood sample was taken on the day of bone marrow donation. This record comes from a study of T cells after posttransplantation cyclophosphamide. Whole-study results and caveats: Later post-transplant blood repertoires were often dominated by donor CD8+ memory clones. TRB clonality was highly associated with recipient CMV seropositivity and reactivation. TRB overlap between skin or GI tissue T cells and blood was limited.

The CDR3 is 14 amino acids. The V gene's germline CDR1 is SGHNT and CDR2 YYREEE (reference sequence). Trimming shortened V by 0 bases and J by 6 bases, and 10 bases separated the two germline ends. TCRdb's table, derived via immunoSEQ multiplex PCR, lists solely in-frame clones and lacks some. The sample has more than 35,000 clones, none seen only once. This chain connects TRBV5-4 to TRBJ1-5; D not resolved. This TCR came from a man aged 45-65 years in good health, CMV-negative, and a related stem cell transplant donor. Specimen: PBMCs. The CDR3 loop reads CASSLGLEGQPQHF. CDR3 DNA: TGTGCCAGCAGCTTGGGCCTTGAGGGTCAGCCCCAGCATTTT. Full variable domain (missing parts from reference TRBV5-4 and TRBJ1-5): ETGVTQSPTHLIKTRGQQVTLRCSSQSGHNTVSWYQQALGQGPQFIFQYYREEENGRGNFPPRFSGLQFPNYSSELNVNALELDDSALYLCASSLGLEGQPQHFGDGTRLSIL.